The rows below give T cell receptor beta chains drawn from one sample of a study of cytomegalovirus exposure and HLA in healthy donors. The data were produced by immunoSEQ multiplex PCR, yet TCRdb's version contains in-frame clones alone and is incomplete. This sample carries about 100,000 clones, 74% of them seen once, and the ten largest clones take roughly 2.5%. The sequenced material came from PBMCs. These receptors were collected from a man in his forties or fifties in good health and CMV-seropositive. Both conserved end residues are part of each CDR3. The D gene is left open where the match is weak. Size values are once, few and many counts, or a class for expanded clones, and some rows have none.

d_call j_call clone_size v_call cdr3_nt cdr3_aa
- TRBJ2-7 - TRBV9 TGTGCCAGCAGCCCGAGTGGGGCTGGTTACTCCTACGAGCAGTACTTC CASSPSGAGYSYEQYF
TRBD2 TRBJ2-3 - TRBV29-1 TGCAGCGTTGAGCGAGCGGGAGAGCTAGATACGCAGTATTTT CSVERAGELDTQYF
TRBD1 TRBJ1-5 once TRBV7-9 TGTGCCAGCAGATCTGGACAGGGAGGAGATCAGCCCCAGCATTTT CASRSGQGGDQPQHF
- TRBJ1-3 - TRBV28 TGTGCCACCGGGGGAGGGGCAACTGGAAACACCATATATTTT CATGGGATGNTIYF
- TRBJ1-3 - TRBV5-1 TGCGCCAGCAGCTTGGAATACTCTGGAAACACCATATATTTT CASSLEYSGNTIYF
TRBD1 TRBJ1-4 - TRBV4-1 TGCGCCAGCAGCCTCCGCGTGAGGGGGCGAGGTGCTAATGAAAAACTGTTTTTT CASSLRVRGRGANEKLFF
TRBD2 TRBJ2-2 few TRBV2 TGTGCCAGCGGACTAGCGGGCACCGGGGAGCTGTTTTTT CASGLAGTGELFF
TRBD1 TRBJ1-1 - TRBV4-1 TGCGCCAGCAGCCAAGGTCAACCCCGACAGGGGCACGTCGCTTTCTTT CASSQGQPRQGHVAFF
- TRBJ1-1 - TRBV5-1 TGCGCCAGCAGCTTGGGACAGACAACTGAAGCTTTCTTT CASSLGQTTEAFF
TRBD2 TRBJ2-1 - TRBV5-8 TGTGCCAGCAGCTTGGTCCTAGCGGGGGGGACTGAGCAGTTCTTC CASSLVLAGGTEQFF
- TRBJ2-2 - TRBV5-1 TGCGCCAGCAGCTTGGTCGGGGGTCGGACCGGGGAGCTGTTTTTT CASSLVGGRTGELFF
- TRBJ1-2 - TRBV19 TGTGCCAGTAGTATAGAGGTCAGCGTCTATGGCTACACCTTC CASSIEVSVYGYTF
TRBD1 TRBJ2-2 - TRBV5-8 TGTGCCAGCAGCCCGGGACAGGGTTCCACCGGGGAGCTGTTTTTT CASSPGQGSTGELFF
- TRBJ1-5 - TRBV19 TGTGCCAGTAGTTCGGGGAAGAGGGGCAATCAGCCCCAGCATTTT CASSSGKRGNQPQHF
- TRBJ1-6 - TRBV2 TGTGCCAGCAGTCGCATGGGGGGTTCACCCCTCCACTTT CASSRMGGSPLHF
TRBD2 TRBJ2-2 - TRBV30 TGTGCCTGGAGTCCACGGGGACTAGCGAACACCGGGGAGCTGTTTTTT CAWSPRGLANTGELFF
- TRBJ2-7 - TRBV7-2 TGTGCCAGCAGCTTAGTCCCTAGCGACGAGCAGTACTTC CASSLVPSDEQYF
- TRBJ2-3 once TRBV19 TGTGCCAGTAGTGTACAGAGTTCGGCAGATACGCAGTATTTT CASSVQSSADTQYF
- TRBJ1-6 few TRBV11-2 TGTGCCAGCAGCTCGCCGGGACGGAGGGAATCACCCCTCCACTTT CASSSPGRRESPLHF
- TRBJ2-7 once TRBV2 TGTGCCAGCAGTGAAGGTCTGCGGGGATACGAGCAGTACTTC CASSEGLRGYEQYF
TRBD2 TRBJ2-5 - TRBV2 TGTGCCAGCAGTCTACTAGCGGGGGCACAAGAGACCCAGTACTTC CASSLLAGAQETQYF
- TRBJ1-1 - TRBV30 TGTGCCTGGAGTGTAGCTCTTTCGAGTGAAGCTTTCTTT CAWSVALSSEAFF
- TRBJ1-4 - TRBV5-1 TGCGCCAGCAGCTTGGACAGATGGGAAAAACTGTTTTTT CASSLDRWEKLFF
- TRBJ2-7 few TRBV20-1 TGCAGTGCTAGAGGGCTAGTCGAGCAGTACTTC CSARGLVEQYF
- TRBJ2-7 - TRBV18 TGTGCCAGCTCCCTTCAGGGCGGCTACGAGCAGTACTTC CASSLQGGYEQYF
TRBD1 TRBJ2-7 many TRBV27 TGTGCCAGCAGAAGACAGGGAGCCCTATCCTACGAGCAGTACTTC CASRRQGALSYEQYF
TRBD1 TRBJ1-2 - TRBV7-8 TGTGCCAGCAGCCCCTCGGACAGGGGCTATGGCTACACCTTC CASSPSDRGYGYTF
- TRBJ1-1 - TRBV5-1 TGCGCCAGCAGCTTGAACATCATGAACACTGAAGCTTTCTTT CASSLNIMNTEAFF
- TRBJ2-1 - TRBV12-5 TGTGCTAGTGGTTTGGGGGCCAGCAGCCATGAGCAGTTCTTC CASGLGASSHEQFF
- TRBJ2-2 few TRBV19 TGTGCCAGCAGAAGACGGGCGAACACCGGGGAGCTGTTTTTT CASRRRANTGELFF
- TRBJ2-6 - TRBV6-6 TGTGCCAGCAGATCATCTGGGGCCAACGTCCTGACTTTC CASRSSGANVLTF
TRBD1 TRBJ2-7 - TRBV30 TGTGCCTGGAGTGTACTACAGGGACAGGCTTACGAGCAGTACTTC CAWSVLQGQAYEQYF
TRBD2 TRBJ2-2 - TRBV7-6 TGTGCCAGCAGCTCAAGCGGGGTTGCCGGGGAGCTGTTTTTT CASSSSGVAGELFF
TRBD1 TRBJ2-1 - TRBV18 TGTGCCAGCTTAGAAGTTACAGGGGCAGGTGAGCAGTTCTTC CASLEVTGAGEQFF
- TRBJ2-7 once TRBV5-1 TGCGCCAGCAGAGAGGGGGTGACAGGCTTCTCCTACGAGCAGTACTTC CASREGVTGFSYEQYF
TRBD1 TRBJ2-1 - TRBV7-6 TGTGCCAGCAGCCAAGGGGGCGGGCCCTCCTACAATGAGCAGTTCTTC CASSQGGGPSYNEQFF
- TRBJ2-2 few TRBV5-1 TGCGCCAGCAGCTTATCCCAGGGACTCTCGGACGGGGAGCTGTTTTTT CASSLSQGLSDGELFF